The source of this T cell receptor (beta chain) is a study of CD8 T cells in ankylosing spondylitis. Study-level results: There was a TCR beta motif, made of 7 to 9 highly homologous variants, that appeared characteristic of ankylosing spondylitis blood. Researchers reportedly found disease-linked clones significantly enriched in matched ankylosing spondylitis synovial fluid.

On this clonotype itself: No antigen is known for it.

The CDR3 consists of 15 residues. Germline CDR1 MNHEY, CDR2 SVGAGI. With 0 bases removed from V and 3 bases from J, the gap between germline ends came to 9 bases. A single record per CDR3 protein comes from TCRdb applying MiXCR to the 5' RACE reads. This table has approximately 300,000 distinct CDR3 sequences, less than 9.5% appearing once. This sequence was found in a male donor with ankylosing spondylitis. Sequencing used blood, either unsorted or a sorted T cell fraction (not recorded which). This rearrangement joins TRBV6-5 to TRBJ1-3, with a weak D call TRBD1 (6 bases). As DNA, the CDR3 is TGTGCCAGCAGTTACTCGACGGACAGTGGAAACACCATATATTTT. The encoded protein is CASSYSTDSGNTIYF.